The rows below give T cell receptor beta chains drawn from one sample of a study of blood T cell repertoires in COVID-19. This table comes from immunoSEQ multiplex PCR, and its TCRdb copy is limited to in-frame clones, with some not included. The sample has approximately 200,000 clones, 70% to 90% seen once. The specimen was PBMCs or T cells enriched from blood (not recorded which). These receptors were obtained from a man aged 25 to 45 who had recovered from COVID-19. The conserved cysteine and the conserved F or W are not part of the CDR3 here. Fields, in order: V gene, J gene, CDR3 length, CDR3 protein.

TRBV19,TRBJ1-5,10,ATAGGWQPQH
TRBV19,TRBJ2-1,16,ASSKLAGGVLSYNEQF
TRBV2,TRBJ2-7,10,ASSEQSYEQY
TRBV6-1,TRBJ1-2,16,ASSENLGDRGRLFGYT
TRBV19,TRBJ2-3,11,ASSPGVGDTQY
TRBV5-1,TRBJ1-1,12,ASSFGQGNTEAF
TRBV5-6,TRBJ1-6,14,ASSFLPGAFNSPLH
TRBV24-1,TRBJ2-2,15,ATSDLGREGNTGELF
TRBV11-2,TRBJ1-4,13,ASSFSGQGNEKLF
TRBV19,TRBJ1-5,13,ASSPRQGRNQPQH
TRBV28,TRBJ2-1,12,ASSLPGTYNEQF
TRBV14,TRBJ1-2,14,ASSQAWSRGPYGYT
TRBV6-2/TRBV6-3,TRBJ2-3,17,ASSYRLAGGYTSTDTQY
TRBV19,TRBJ2-7,13,ASSPLSEGRYEQY
TRBV10-3,TRBJ2-3,12,AIRDRTSGDPQY
TRBV11-2,TRBJ2-5,17,ASSSRWSLAGVYQETQY
TRBV20-1,TRBJ2-5,13,SASLLAEYKESQY
TRBV11-2,TRBJ1-6,16,ASSPRPRGTVNNSPLH
TRBV28,TRBJ1-5,11,ASTKRGGQPQH
TRBV25-1,TRBJ1-2,9,ASSRDSGYT
TRBV14,TRBJ2-1,13,ASSQEGTSVNEQF
TRBV2,TRBJ2-3,15,ASSANSGTGLLDTQY
TRBV3-1/TRBV3-2,TRBJ1-2,12,ASSQRQGLYGYT
TRBV7-2,TRBJ2-5,12,ASSFTLSQETQY
TRBV4-1,TRBJ2-3,13,ASSQDSARQDTQY
TRBV7-8,TRBJ2-1,12,ASSLGSLGDEQF
TRBV18,TRBJ1-3,15,ASSPFTALSSGNTIY
TRBV12-2,TRBJ2-1,14,ASRHKKRGSYNEQF
TRBV6-2/TRBV6-3,TRBJ2-1,13,ASSGTGTGDNEQF
TRBV11-2,TRBJ1-4,13,ASSLAAGRYEKLF
TRBV5-5,TRBJ1-6,11,ASSLGTDSPLH
TRBV9,TRBJ2-2,13,ASSVAQGATGELF
TRBV4-3,TRBJ2-1,15,ASSKGIGTSSYNEQF
TRBV2,TRBJ1-1,14,ASRRDSGTISAEAF
TRBV7-9,TRBJ2-5,13,ASSLTRLAQETQY
TRBV5-8,TRBJ1-1,12,ASSPRSGYTEAF
TRBV3-1/TRBV3-2,TRBJ2-1,15,ASSGRTSGGTYNEQF
TRBV12-3/TRBV12-4,TRBJ1-5,11,ASSYGSNQPQH
TRBV5-1,TRBJ2-7,13,ASSFPPGGLSLLY
TRBV9,TRBJ2-1,16,ASSGSALGGILYNEQF
TRBV12-5,TRBJ1-4,13,ASGLVITRILELF
TRBV2,TRBJ1-5,12,ARGTGGANQPQH
TRBV21-1,TRBJ2-3,13,ASSIPQGIADTQY
TRBV9,TRBJ1-1,12,ASSGSGMNTEAF
TRBV27,TRBJ2-4,14,ASSSAGGLAKNIQY
TRBV3-1/TRBV3-2,TRBJ1-1,10,ASSQVDRSPF
TRBV3-1/TRBV3-2,TRBJ2-1,13,ASSQLTSGVDEQF
TRBV19,TRBJ2-1,14,ASSNGLAGVGGEQF
TRBV7-2,TRBJ2-7,15,ASSPGRLGQGLNEQY
TRBV20-1,TRBJ2-1,15,SASSMGLAGGRNEQF
TRBV28,TRBJ1-5,15,ASSLDSGAYSNQPQH
TRBV4-1,TRBJ1-4,13,ASSQVGQTNEKLF
TRBV19,TRBJ1-2,13,ASTPDREMFYSYT
TRBV7-2,TRBJ2-3,14,ASSTRAGQGTDTQY
TRBV4-3,TRBJ1-6,13,ASSRNRGEGSPLH
TRBV18,TRBJ2-7,14,ASSPFSGQGFYEQY
TRBV7-8,TRBJ2-2,19,ASSPRPLGLAGGRGAGELF
TRBV7-2,TRBJ2-5,11,ASSSPPAETQY